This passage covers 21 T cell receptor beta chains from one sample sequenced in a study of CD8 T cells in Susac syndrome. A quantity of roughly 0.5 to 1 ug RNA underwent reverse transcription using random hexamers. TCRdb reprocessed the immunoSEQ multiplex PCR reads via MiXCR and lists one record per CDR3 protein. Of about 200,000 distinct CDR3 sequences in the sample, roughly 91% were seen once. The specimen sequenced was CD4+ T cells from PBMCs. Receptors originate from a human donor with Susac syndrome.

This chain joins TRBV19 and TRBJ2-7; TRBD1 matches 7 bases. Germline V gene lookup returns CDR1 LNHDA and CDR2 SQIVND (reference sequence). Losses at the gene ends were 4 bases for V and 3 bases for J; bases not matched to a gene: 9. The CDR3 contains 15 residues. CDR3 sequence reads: CASSTATGMVYEQYF. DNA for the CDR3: TGTGCCAGTAGTACGGCGACAGGGATGGTCTACGAGCAGTACTTC. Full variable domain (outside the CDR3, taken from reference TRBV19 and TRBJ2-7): DGGITQSPKYLFRKEGQNVTLSCEQNLNHDAMYWYRQDPGQGLRLIYYSQIVNDFQKGDIAEGYSVSREKKESFPLTVTSAQKNPTAFYLCASSTATGMVYEQYFGPGTRLTVT.

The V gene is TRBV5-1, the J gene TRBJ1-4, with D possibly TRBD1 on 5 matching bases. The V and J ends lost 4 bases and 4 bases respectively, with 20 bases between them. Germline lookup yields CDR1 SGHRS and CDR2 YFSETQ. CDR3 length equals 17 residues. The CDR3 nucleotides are TGCGCCAGCAGCCAGGGACCTCCACGAAGGGGTAATGAAAAACTGTTTTTT. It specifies CASSQGPPRRGNEKLFF.

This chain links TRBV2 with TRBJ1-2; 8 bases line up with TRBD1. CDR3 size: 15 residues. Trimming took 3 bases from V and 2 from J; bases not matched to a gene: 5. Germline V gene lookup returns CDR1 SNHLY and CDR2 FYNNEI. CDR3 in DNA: TGTGCCAGCAGTGATTCAGGGGGCAGGAACTATGGCTACACCTTC. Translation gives CASSDSGGRNYGYTF.

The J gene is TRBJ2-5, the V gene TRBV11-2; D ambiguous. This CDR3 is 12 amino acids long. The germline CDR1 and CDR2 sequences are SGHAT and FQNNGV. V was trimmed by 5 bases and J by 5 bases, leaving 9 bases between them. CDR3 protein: CASSGSGETQYF. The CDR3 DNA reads TGTGCCAGCAGCGGATCTGGGGAGACCCAGTACTTC.

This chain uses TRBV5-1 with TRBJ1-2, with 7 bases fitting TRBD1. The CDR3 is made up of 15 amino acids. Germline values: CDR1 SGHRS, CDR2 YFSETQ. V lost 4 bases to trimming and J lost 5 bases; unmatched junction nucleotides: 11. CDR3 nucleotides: TGCGCCAGCAGCGCAGTACAGGGGAATGAGTATGGCTACACCTTC. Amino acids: CASSAVQGNEYGYTF.

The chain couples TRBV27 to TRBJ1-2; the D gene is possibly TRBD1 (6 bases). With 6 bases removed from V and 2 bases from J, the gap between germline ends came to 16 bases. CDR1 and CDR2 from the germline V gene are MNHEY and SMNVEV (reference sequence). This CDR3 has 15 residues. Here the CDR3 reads CASSRIPDRNYGYTF. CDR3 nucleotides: TGTGCCAGCAGCCGAATCCCCGACAGGAACTATGGCTACACCTTC.

The CDR3 protein is CASSQTRGGGDTQYF. CDR3 DNA: TGTGCCAGCAGCCAGACAAGGGGAGGGGGAGATACGCAGTATTTT. V gene TRBV4-2 combines with J gene TRBJ2-3; tentatively, D is TRBD2 (7 bases). V was trimmed by 3 bases and J by 5 bases, leaving 15 bases between them. Germline V gene data show CDR1 as LGHNA and CDR2 as YNFKEQ. This CDR3 spans 15 amino acids.

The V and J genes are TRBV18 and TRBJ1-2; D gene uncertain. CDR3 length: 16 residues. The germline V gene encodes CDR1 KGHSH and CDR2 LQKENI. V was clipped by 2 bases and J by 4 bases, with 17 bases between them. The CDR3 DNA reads TGTGCCAGCTCACCAAGAACAGACGCGGTAGTCTATGGCTACACCTTC. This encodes CASSPRTDAVVYGYTF.

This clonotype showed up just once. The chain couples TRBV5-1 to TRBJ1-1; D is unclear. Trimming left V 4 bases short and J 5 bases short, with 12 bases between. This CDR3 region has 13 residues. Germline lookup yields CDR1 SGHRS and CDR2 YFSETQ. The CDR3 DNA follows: TGCGCCAGCAGCATACTGACTGAGACTGAAGCTTTCTTT. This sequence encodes CASSILTETEAFF. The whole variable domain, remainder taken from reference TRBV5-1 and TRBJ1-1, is KAGVTQTPRYLIKTRGQQVTLSCSPISGHRSVSWYQQTPGQGLQFLFEYFSETQRNKGNFPGRFSGRQFSNSRSEMNVSTLELGDSALYLCASSILTETEAFFGQGTRLTVV.

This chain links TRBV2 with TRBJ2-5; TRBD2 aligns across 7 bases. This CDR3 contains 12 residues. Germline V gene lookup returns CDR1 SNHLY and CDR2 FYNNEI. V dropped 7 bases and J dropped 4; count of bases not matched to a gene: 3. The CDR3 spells CASNPGGETQYF. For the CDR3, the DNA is TGTGCCAGCAATCCGGGAGGAGAGACCCAGTACTTC.

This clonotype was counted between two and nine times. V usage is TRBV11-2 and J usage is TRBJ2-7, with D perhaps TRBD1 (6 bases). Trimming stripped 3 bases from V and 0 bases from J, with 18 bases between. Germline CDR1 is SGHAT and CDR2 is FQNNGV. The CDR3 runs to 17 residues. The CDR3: CASSFNRAWRSSYEQYF. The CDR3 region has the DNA TGTGCCAGCAGCTTTAACAGGGCCTGGAGGAGCTCCTACGAGCAGTACTTC.

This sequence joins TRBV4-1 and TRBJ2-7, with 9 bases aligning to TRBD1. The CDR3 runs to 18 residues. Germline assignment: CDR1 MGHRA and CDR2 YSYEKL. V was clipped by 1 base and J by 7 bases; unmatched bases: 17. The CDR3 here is CASSQAGLFGQGRGEQYF. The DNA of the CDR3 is TGCGCCAGCAGCCAAGCTGGGCTCTTTGGACAGGGGAGAGGTGAGCAGTACTTC.

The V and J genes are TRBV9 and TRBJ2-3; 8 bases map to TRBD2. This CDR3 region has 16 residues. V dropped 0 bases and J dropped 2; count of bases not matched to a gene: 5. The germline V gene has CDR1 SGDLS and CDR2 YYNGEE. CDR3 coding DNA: TGTGCCAGCAGCGTAGTAGATAGCGGGATCACAGATACGCAGTATTTT. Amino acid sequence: CASSVVDSGITDTQYF.

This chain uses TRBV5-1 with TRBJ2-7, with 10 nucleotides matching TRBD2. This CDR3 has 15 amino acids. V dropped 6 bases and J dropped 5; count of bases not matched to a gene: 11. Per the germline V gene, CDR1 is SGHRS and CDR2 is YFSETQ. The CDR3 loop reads CASTSLAGNEDEQYF. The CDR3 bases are TGCGCCAGCACGTCACTAGCGGGGAACGAGGACGAGCAGTACTTC.

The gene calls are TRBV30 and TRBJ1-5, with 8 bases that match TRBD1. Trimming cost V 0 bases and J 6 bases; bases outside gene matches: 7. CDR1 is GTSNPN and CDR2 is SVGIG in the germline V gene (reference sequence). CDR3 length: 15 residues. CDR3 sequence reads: CAWSVGQGNFQPQHF. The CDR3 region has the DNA TGTGCCTGGAGTGTCGGACAGGGTAATTTTCAGCCCCAGCATTTT.

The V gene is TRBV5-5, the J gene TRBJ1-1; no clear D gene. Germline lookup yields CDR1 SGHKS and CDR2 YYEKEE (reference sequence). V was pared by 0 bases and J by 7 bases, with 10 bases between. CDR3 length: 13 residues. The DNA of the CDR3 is TGTGCCAGCAGCTTGGTTGGGGATCGTGAAGCTTTCTTT. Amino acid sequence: CASSLVGDREAFF.

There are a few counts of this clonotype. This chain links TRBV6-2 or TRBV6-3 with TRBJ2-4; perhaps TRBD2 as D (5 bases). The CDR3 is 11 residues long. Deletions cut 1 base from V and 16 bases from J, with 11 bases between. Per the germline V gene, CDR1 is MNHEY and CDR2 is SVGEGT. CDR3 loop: CASSYLGVPYF. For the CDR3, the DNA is TGTGCCAGCAGTTACTTGGGAGTTCCTTACTTC.

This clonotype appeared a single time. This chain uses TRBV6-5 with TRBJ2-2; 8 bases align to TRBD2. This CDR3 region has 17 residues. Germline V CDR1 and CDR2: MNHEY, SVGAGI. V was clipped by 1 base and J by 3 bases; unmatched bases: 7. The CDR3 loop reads CASSYFGGAVDTGELFF. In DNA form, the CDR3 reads TGTGCCAGCAGTTACTTCGGGGGGGCCGTCGACACCGGGGAGCTGTTTTTT.

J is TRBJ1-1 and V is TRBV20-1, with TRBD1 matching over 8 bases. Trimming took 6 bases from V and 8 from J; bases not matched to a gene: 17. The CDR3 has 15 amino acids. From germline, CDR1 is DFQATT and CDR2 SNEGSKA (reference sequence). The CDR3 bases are TGCAGTGCGATCCCCTCCGGACAGGGTAAGGTCGAAGCTTTCTTT. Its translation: CSAIPSGQGKVEAFF.

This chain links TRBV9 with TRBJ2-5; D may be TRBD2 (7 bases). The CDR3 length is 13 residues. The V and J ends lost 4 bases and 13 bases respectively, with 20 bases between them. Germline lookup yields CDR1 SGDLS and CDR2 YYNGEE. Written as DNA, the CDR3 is TGTGCCAGCAGCCCATGGGGGGGCGGGGTCTTGTACTTC. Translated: CASSPWGGGVLYF.

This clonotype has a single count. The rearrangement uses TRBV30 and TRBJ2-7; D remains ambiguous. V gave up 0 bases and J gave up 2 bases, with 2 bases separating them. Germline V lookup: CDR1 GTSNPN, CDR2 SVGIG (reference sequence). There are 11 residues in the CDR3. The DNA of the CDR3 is TGTGCCTGGAGTGTCGCCTACGAGCAGTACTTC. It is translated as CAWSVAYEQYF.